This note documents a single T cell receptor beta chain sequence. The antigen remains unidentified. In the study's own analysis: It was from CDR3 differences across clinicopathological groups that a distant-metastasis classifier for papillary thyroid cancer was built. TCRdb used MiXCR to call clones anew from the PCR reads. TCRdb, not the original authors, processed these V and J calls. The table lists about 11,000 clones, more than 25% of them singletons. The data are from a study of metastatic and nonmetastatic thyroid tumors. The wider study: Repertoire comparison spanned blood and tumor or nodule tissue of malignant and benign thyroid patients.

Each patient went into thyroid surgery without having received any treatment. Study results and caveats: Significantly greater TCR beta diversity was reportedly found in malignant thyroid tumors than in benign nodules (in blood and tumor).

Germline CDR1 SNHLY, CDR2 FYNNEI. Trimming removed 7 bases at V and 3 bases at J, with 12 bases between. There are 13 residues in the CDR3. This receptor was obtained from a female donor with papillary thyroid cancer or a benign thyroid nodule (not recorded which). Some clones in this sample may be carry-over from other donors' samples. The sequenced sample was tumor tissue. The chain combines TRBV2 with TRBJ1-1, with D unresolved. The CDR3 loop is CASMGGVDTEAFF. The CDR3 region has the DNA TGTGCCAGCATGGGAGGAGTTGACACTGAAGCTTTCTTT.